This T cell receptor (beta chain) was profiled in a study of human T cells and chemical hapten exposure. CDR1 and CDR2 (germline): SQVTM, ANQGSEA. The V and J ends lost 8 bases and 4 bases respectively, with 13 bases between them. The CDR3 covers 12 residues. Via MiXCR, TCRdb re-called the RACE reads, giving one row per CDR3 protein. The sample consists of 180,000 or so distinct CDR3 sequences, under 25% of them appearing once. Stated time point: patch test 1, 2 weeks after DPC sensitization. The treatment: therapeutic diphenylcyclopropenone sensitization with weekly scalp DPC. The sequence was obtained from a woman between 45 and 60 years old with alopecia areata. Some clones in this sample may be carry-over from other donors' samples. Sequenced here: whole blood, sampled in connection with sensitization to the hapten diphenylcyclopropenone (DPC). J is TRBJ2-3 and V is TRBV29-1, with D perhaps TRBD2 (6 bases). For the CDR3, the DNA is TGCAGCATGGGCCTAGCGCCAGATACGCAGTATTTT. Protein: CSMGLAPDTQYF.